The entry below describes one T cell receptor (beta chain). The sample originates from a study of cytotoxic CD8 clonotypes in ibrutinib-treated CLL. The protocol was immunoSEQ multiplex PCR, while the TCRdb copy is restricted to in-frame clones and leaves out a portion. The repertoire holds about 160,000 clones, over 75% seen once, with 3% to 3.5% in the top ten. CDR3 length: 16 residues. V was cut by 3 bases and J by 7 bases, with 21 bases left in between. Per the germline V gene, CDR1 is MDHEN and CDR2 is SYDVKM. The chain has TRBV28 and TRBJ1-2; no definite D call. The sample consisted of PBMCs, taken at disease progression, from a patient treated with ibrutinib. This TCR came from a human donor with chronic lymphocytic leukemia. CDR3: CASSLVAVRILGGYTF. DNA for the CDR3: TGTGCCAGCAGTTTGGTGGCTGTTCGTATTCTGGGTGGCTACACCTTC.